The table lists the clone carrying this T cell receptor (beta chain) with many counts. Its specificity is not known. The data were obtained in a study of identical twins. Study-wide points: Compared with models, monozygotic twins showed more out-of-frame TCR alpha sharing.

MiXCR, applied by TCRdb to the 5' RACE reads, yields one record per CDR3 protein. The table shows 600,000 to 700,000 distinct CDR3 sequences, with around 20% occurring only once. This CDR3 has 14 residues. V lost 4 bases and J 1 base, leaving 11 bases between the germline ends. Germline CDR1 is SGHRS and CDR2 is YFSETQ. This sample also appeared in a second study, on T cells expressing NK-cell markers. From that study: Several donors' CD3+CD56-NKG2C+ cells were dominated by the same clonotypes.

The material sequenced was PBMCs. This clonotype was obtained from a young woman in good health. J is TRBJ1-1 and V is TRBV5-1; D might be TRBD1 (5 bases). The DNA for the CDR3 is TGCGCCAGCAGCGTGACAGCAGGGAACACTGAAGCTTTCTTT. This gives the protein CASSVTAGNTEAFF.